This T cell receptor beta chain stems from a study of cytomegalovirus exposure and HLA in healthy donors. Trimming stripped 1 base from V and 0 bases from J, with 7 bases between. Germline V gene sequence: CDR1 LNHDA, CDR2 SQIVND (reference sequence). The CDR3 has 16 amino acids. The sample holds one count of this clone. 60 Vbeta and 13 Jbeta primers were used in PCR. TCRdb keeps only in-frame clones here, not all; method: immunoSEQ multiplex PCR. The table lists about 120,000 clones, 70% to 85% of them singletons. Sequencing was performed on PBMCs. V and J are TRBV19 and TRBJ2-6; D uncertain. The receptor's source is a young man in good health and CMV-seronegative. The CDR3 nucleotides are TGTGCCAGTAGTATAGGGGCCACCTCTGGGGCCAACGTCCTGACTTTC. As protein: CASSIGATSGANVLTF.